This T cell receptor (beta chain) was recovered during a study of blood T cell repertoires in COVID-19. Overall study: The United States, Italy and Spain provided the acute and convalescent COVID-19 samples. PBMCs, B-cell-depleted T cells, or T cells provided the cDNA or gDNA that made up the material.

Repertoires were generated with immunoSEQ multiplex PCR, while TCRdb's copy carries only in-frame clones and drops some. The data show about 93,000 clones, about 90% seen once. Germline values: CDR1 MDHEN, CDR2 SYDVKM. The V segment lost 5 bases and the J segment 6 bases; nucleotides outside the gene matches: 8. The CDR3 totals 15 residues. The TCR was taken from a human donor with active COVID-19. The donor label of this sample is uncertain. The chain uses TRBV28 and TRBJ2-1, with 9 bases lining up with TRBD1. Sequenced material: peripheral blood. The CDR3: CASSHQGQGLNEQFF. CDR3 bases: TGTGCCAGCAGTCACCAGGGACAGGGACTCAATGAGCAGTTCTTC. The full variable domain, rest sourced from reference TRBV28 and TRBJ2-1, is DVKVTQSSRYLVKRTGEKVFLECVQDMDHENMFWYRQDPGLGLRLIYFSYDVKMKEKGDIPEGYSVSREKKERFSLILESASTNQTSMYLCASSHQGQGLNEQFFGPGTRLTVL.